This TCR beta chain was obtained from a study of human T cells and chemical hapten exposure. At the level of the study: The study lasted around 5 months, and patients were dosed weekly with diphenylcyclopropenone on the scalp throughout.

Trimming took 6 bases from V and 0 from J, leaving 18 bases between them. This CDR3 is built from 17 residues. Looked up from germline, CDR1 is MDHEN and CDR2 is SYDVKM. The time point is: patch test 1, 2 weeks after DPC sensitization. The sample's treatment: therapeutic diphenylcyclopropenone sensitization with weekly scalp DPC. TCRdb re-analysed the RACE reads in MiXCR, keeping a single row per CDR3 protein. The table lists approximately 100,000 distinct CDR3 sequences, around 10% of them singletons. This clonotype was picked up a small number of times. This sequence originates from a woman in her forties with alopecia areata. Some clones in this sample may be carry-over from other donors' samples. The chain has TRBV28 and TRBJ1-3, with D uncertain. The material sequenced was whole blood, taken in connection with sensitization to the hapten diphenylcyclopropenone (DPC). In nucleotides, the CDR3 is TGTGCCAGCAGCCCACCCGGTCCTCTCAGCTCTGGAAACACCATATATTTT. This translates into CASSPPGPLSSGNTIYF.